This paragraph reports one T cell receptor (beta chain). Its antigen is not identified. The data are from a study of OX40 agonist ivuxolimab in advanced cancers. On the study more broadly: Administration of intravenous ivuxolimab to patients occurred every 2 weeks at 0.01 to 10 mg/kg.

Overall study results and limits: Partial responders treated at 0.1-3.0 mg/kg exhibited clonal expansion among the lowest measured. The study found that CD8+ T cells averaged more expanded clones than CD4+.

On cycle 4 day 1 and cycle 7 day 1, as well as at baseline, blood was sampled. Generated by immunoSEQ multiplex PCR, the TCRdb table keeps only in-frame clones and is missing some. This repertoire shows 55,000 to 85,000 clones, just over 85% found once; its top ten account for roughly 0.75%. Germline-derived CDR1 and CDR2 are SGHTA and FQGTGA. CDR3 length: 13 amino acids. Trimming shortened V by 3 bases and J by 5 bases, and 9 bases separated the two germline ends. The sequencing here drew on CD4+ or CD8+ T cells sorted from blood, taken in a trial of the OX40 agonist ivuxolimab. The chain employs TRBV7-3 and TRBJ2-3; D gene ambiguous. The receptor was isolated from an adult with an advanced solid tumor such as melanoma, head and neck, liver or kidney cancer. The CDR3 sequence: CASSFVPLDTQYF. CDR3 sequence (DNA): TGTGCCAGCAGCTTTGTTCCATTAGATACGCAGTATTTT.